Following are 29 T cell receptor beta chains from one sample sequenced in a study of blood T cells in healthy people across ages. A J-beta primer mix and a sample-barcoded 5' primer were used in a second PCR of roughly 7 to 12 cycles. From the 5' RACE reads, TCRdb called clonotypes with MiXCR, one entry per CDR3 protein. The sample holds over 300,000 distinct CDR3 sequences, more than 45% seen once. The sequenced sample was blood. Every receptor here comes from a man aged 55 to 70 in good health.

The chain employs TRBV6-5 and TRBJ2-3; D call uncertain. Per the germline V gene, CDR1 is MNHEY and CDR2 is SVGAGI. CDR3 length: 17 amino acids. The V end was cut by 2 bases, the J end by 1 base, with 16 bases between. The CDR3 DNA reads as TGTGCCAGCAGTTACACCACCCTAAGGGCGGGCACAGATACGCAGTATTTT. Translation gives CASSYTTLRAGTDTQYF.

The chain employs TRBV5-1 and TRBJ2-1, with 10 bases aligning to TRBD2. The CDR3 loop spans 16 amino acids. With V trimmed by 1 base and J by 3 bases, 4 bases remained unmatched. CDR1 SGHRS and CDR2 YFSETQ come from the germline V gene. In DNA, the CDR3 is TGCGCCAGCAGCTTGCGGTCTAGCGGGAGCTACAATGAGCAGTTCTTC. It yields the protein CASSLRSSGSYNEQFF.

A few counts support this clonotype. The gene calls are TRBV20-1 and TRBJ2-1; no definite D call. From germline, CDR1 is DFQATT and CDR2 SNEGSKA (reference sequence). The CDR3 consists of 14 residues. V was pared by 3 bases and J by 5 bases, with 14 bases between. The CDR3 DNA sequence: TGCAGTGCTAGGAGGCTAGGATATAACAATGAGCAGTTCTTC. Translation: CSARRLGYNNEQFF.

The V call is TRBV19, the J call TRBJ2-4; 8 bases map to TRBD1. Looked up from germline, CDR1 is LNHDA and CDR2 is SQIVND (reference sequence). The V gene end was trimmed by 5 bases and the J gene end by 8 bases; junction bases not matched to a gene: 8. CDR3 size: 14 residues. The CDR3 here is CASSPRTGSDIQYF. Here the CDR3 DNA reads TGTGCCAGTAGTCCCCGGACAGGGAGTGACATTCAGTACTTC.

As regards this clonotype: A much larger clone lies one base from this, so it may be a read error. The CDR3 does not close with the conserved phenylalanine or tryptophan, likely indicating a read error. The V call is TRBV10-3, the J call TRBJ1-2; the D gene is possibly TRBD1 (5 bases). This CDR3 is built from 14 residues. The germline CDR1 and CDR2 sequences are ENHRY and SYGVKD. V was clipped by 3 bases and J by 4 bases, with 12 bases between them. CDR3 DNA sequence: TGTGCCATCAGTGATGGCAGGGCGACCTATGGCTACACCGTC. It encodes CAISDGRATYGYTV.

This clonotype was detected only a few times. The V call is TRBV4-3, the J call TRBJ2-3, with 12 bases aligning to TRBD2. The CDR3 spans 18 residues. V shed 1 base, J shed 4 bases, and the junction held 9 bases outside the gene matches. Germline V gene data show CDR1 as LGHNA and CDR2 as YSLEER. The CDR3 coding sequence is TGCGCCAGCAGCCAAGGCCTAGCGGGAGGGGGGTCCGCAGATACGCAGTATTTT. Translation: CASSQGLAGGGSADTQYF.

This rearrangement joins TRBV3-1 to TRBJ1-5; D is unclear. CDR1 and CDR2 from the germline V gene are LGHDT and YNNKEL (reference sequence). CDR3 length: 13 residues. V lost 0 bases to trimming and J lost 2 bases, with 2 bases between them. As DNA, the CDR3 is TGTGCCAGCAGCCAAGACGGCAATCAGCCCCAGCATTTT. This encodes CASSQDGNQPQHF.

The chain links TRBV12-3 or TRBV12-4 to TRBJ1-4; TRBD1 agrees at 8 bases. V lost 8 bases to trimming and J lost 6 bases; unmatched junction nucleotides: 5. The CDR3 is 13 residues long. Written as DNA, the CDR3 is TGTGCCAGCCTGGTGACAGGGGATGAAAAACTGTTTTTT. It yields the protein CASLVTGDEKLFF.

Many counts were recorded for this clonotype. The genes are TRBV9 and TRBJ2-5; TRBD2 agrees at 10 bases. The CDR3 extends over 15 amino acids. Losses at the gene ends were 2 bases for V and 2 bases for J; bases not matched to a gene: 3. The germline gives CDR1 SGDLS, CDR2 YYNGEE. This CDR3 is CASSVGGLAQETQYF. CDR3 DNA: TGTGCCAGCAGCGTGGGGGGACTAGCGCAAGAGACCCAGTACTTC.

This clonotype has more than one count but fewer than ten. The chain carries TRBV12-3 or TRBV12-4 and TRBJ2-5; 9 bases fit TRBD2. The CDR3 contains 13 residues. The V segment lost 2 bases and the J segment 11 bases; nucleotides outside the gene matches: 6. In nucleotides, the CDR3 is TGTGCCAGCAGTTTACTGGCGGGAGGGCCTCAGTACTTC. Protein: CASSLLAGGPQYF.

The rearrangement uses TRBV4-1 and TRBJ1-5; no clear D gene. Germline CDR1 reads MGHRA; CDR2 reads YSYEKL. The CDR3 is made up of 14 amino acids. The ends were cut back, 0 bases at V and 5 bases at J, with 8 bases in the middle. The CDR3 DNA reads TGCGCCAGCAGCCAAGATGGAGGGTATCAGCCCCAGCATTTT. This encodes CASSQDGGYQPQHF.

Concerning this clonotype itself: This may come from a read error, since a much larger clone is one base off. This sequence joins TRBV29-1 and TRBJ1-4, with D uncertain. The CDR3 has 13 amino acids. Trimming removed 4 bases at V and 10 bases at J, with 16 bases between. The V gene's germline CDR1 is SQVTM and CDR2 ANQGSEA. The CDR3 here is CSVVVWSGGKLFF. Here the CDR3 DNA reads TGCAGCGTTGTCGTGTGGTCAGGTGGAAAACTGTTTTTT.

V and J are TRBV10-3 and TRBJ1-5; D perhaps matches TRBD1 (5 bases). The CDR3 runs to 16 residues. V lost 6 bases, J lost 2 bases, and 17 bases lay in between. Germline V gene sequence: CDR1 ENHRY, CDR2 SYGVKD. The CDR3: CAISDSANSGNQPQHF. CDR3 bases: TGTGCCATCAGCGACAGTGCTAATAGCGGCAATCAGCCCCAGCATTTT.

The rearrangement uses TRBV21-1 and TRBJ2-3; the D call in the table, TRBD1, was not verified against the DNA. TRBV21-1 is a pseudogene. There are 15 residues in the CDR3. CDR3 sequence: CVSSNGDRMVDTQYF. CDR3 bases: TGTGTCAGCAGCAACGGGGACAGGATGGTTGATACGCAGTATTTT.

The CDR3, as DNA: TGTGCCAGCAGCTTAGCAGCGGGACGCACAGATACGCAGTATTTT. Its protein product is CASSLAAGRTDTQYF. V is TRBV7-2 and J is TRBJ2-3, with TRBD2 matching over 7 bases. Germline V CDR1 and CDR2: SGHTA, FQGNSA. The V and J ends lost 0 bases and 1 base, in that order; junction bases with no gene match: 1. The CDR3 runs 15 residues.

This clonotype was recorded a few times. One end of the junction fails to match germline, which may point to a read error. This chain uses TRBV7-7 with TRBJ2-7, with D perhaps TRBD1 (6 bases). The CDR3 is 14 amino acids. From germline, CDR1 is SSHAT and CDR2 FNYEAQ (reference sequence). The chain's CDR3 is CASSPGASPDEQYF. CDR3 sequence (DNA): TGTGCTAGCAGCCCAGGGGCTAGCCCCGACGAGCAGTACTTC.

This clonotype has a handful of counts. This chain uses TRBV20-1 with TRBJ2-1, with D unclear. The CDR3 totals 14 residues. The ends were cut back, 3 bases at V and 3 bases at J, with 12 bases in the middle. Germline V CDR1 and CDR2: DFQATT, SNEGSKA (reference sequence). The CDR3 here is CSASSPTNYNEQFF. The CDR3 DNA reads TGCAGTGCTAGCTCCCCGACAAACTACAATGAGCAGTTCTTC.

The rearrangement joins TRBV20-1 to TRBJ2-1; maybe TRBD1 (6 bases). This CDR3 comprises 14 residues. Trimming left V 6 bases short and J 7 bases short, with 19 bases between. CDR1 is DFQATT and CDR2 is SNEGSKA in the germline V gene (reference sequence). This CDR3 is CSAQGPGRGNEQFF. CDR3 DNA sequence: TGCAGTGCCCAAGGCCCGGGTAGGGGGAATGAGCAGTTCTTC.

The genes are TRBV27 and TRBJ2-3, with D perhaps assigned TRBD1 or TRBD2 (5 bases each). This CDR3 region has 18 residues. V was trimmed by 2 bases and J by 2 bases, leaving 20 bases between them. Germline CDR1 MNHEY, CDR2 SMNVEV (reference sequence). CDR3 bases: TGTGCCAGCAGTTTAAGCGGCAGGGTTCTAGCACACACAGATACGCAGTATTTT. As protein: CASSLSGRVLAHTDTQYF.

V usage is TRBV4-3 and J usage is TRBJ2-3, with 8 bases aligning to TRBD2. CDR1 is LGHNA, CDR2 YSLEER, per germline. The CDR3 covers 16 residues. V shed 5 bases, J shed 4 bases, and the junction held 11 bases outside the gene matches. The CDR3 DNA follows: TGCGCCAGCAGCTCAAGTCGAACGGGGGGGGCAGATACGCAGTATTTT. This translates into CASSSSRTGGADTQYF.

This clonotype was seen only a few times. The rearrangement uses TRBV20-1 and TRBJ1-1; D gene uncertain. Germline V gives CDR1 DFQATT, CDR2 SNEGSKA (reference sequence). The CDR3 loop spans 15 amino acids. Trimming took 4 bases from V and 0 from J, leaving 15 bases between them. The CDR3 sequence: CSATNILTMNTEAFF. The CDR3 region has the DNA TGCAGTGCTACCAACATTCTCACGATGAACACTGAAGCTTTCTTT.

This clonotype has more than one count but fewer than ten. As DNA, the CDR3 is TGTGCCAGCAGCCCGACCTCGGTCGGCAATCAGCCCCAGCATTTT. Translated: CASSPTSVGNQPQHF. The gene calls are TRBV12-3 or TRBV12-4 and TRBJ1-5; D is ambiguous. Deletions cut 6 bases from V and 2 bases from J, with 14 bases between. The CDR3 is 15 amino acids.

The genes are TRBV7-2 and TRBJ2-3, with D unclear. This CDR3 spans 14 amino acids. The germline gives CDR1 SGHTA, CDR2 FQGNSA. The V end was cut by 1 base, the J end by 3 bases, with 8 bases between. CDR3 in amino acids: CASSLGFSTDTQYF. The CDR3, as DNA: TGTGCCAGCAGCTTAGGTTTTTCAACAGATACGCAGTATTTT.

The chain uses TRBV2 and TRBJ2-7; no clear D gene. Trimming shortened V by 6 bases and J by 0 bases, and 18 bases separated the two germline ends. Germline V gene sequence: CDR1 SNHLY, CDR2 FYNNEI. The CDR3 is 16 residues long. The CDR3, as DNA: TGTGCCAGCAGCGCAGAAGGTGGGAAGAGCTCCTACGAGCAGTACTTC. Translating gives CASSAEGGKSSYEQYF.

This clonotype has a single count. V and J are TRBV4-2 and TRBJ2-1, with 14 bases that match TRBD2. The CDR3 is made up of 19 amino acids. V lost 0 bases and J lost 7; bases outside the gene matches: 11. Per the germline V gene, CDR1 is LGHNA and CDR2 is YNFKEQ. The CDR3 bases are TGTGCCAGCAGCCAAGATACCCTGACTAGCGGGAGGGTTAAGAATGAGCAGTTCTTC. Its protein is CASSQDTLTSGRVKNEQFF.

This chain uses TRBV14 with TRBJ2-3, with D uncertain. The CDR3 extends over 12 amino acids. Germline CDR1 and CDR2: SGHDN and FVKESK. V was cut by 2 bases and J by 5 bases, with 5 bases left in between. CDR3 loop: CASSQWGDTQYF. CDR3 coding DNA: TGTGCCAGCAGCCAATGGGGAGATACGCAGTATTTT.

The chain is built from TRBV12-3 or TRBV12-4 and TRBJ1-2; D remains unclear. This CDR3 has 13 residues. The V end lost 0 bases, the J end lost 4 bases, and 6 bases lay between the germline ends. The CDR3: CASSLAGSYGYTF. The CDR3 DNA reads TGTGCCAGCAGTTTAGCGGGGAGCTATGGCTACACCTTC.

The chain employs TRBV6-4 and TRBJ2-1; tentatively, D is TRBD2 (6 bases). This CDR3 is 15 amino acids long. Between the trimmed V and J ends, which lost 3 bases and 8 bases, there was a span of 17 bases. Looked up from germline, CDR1 is MRHNA and CDR2 is SNTAGT. CDR3 protein: CASSETSTRGDEQFF. CDR3 DNA: TGTGCCAGCAGTGAAACTAGCACACGAGGCGATGAGCAGTTCTTC.

The sample holds a few counts of this clonotype. This rearrangement joins TRBV5-1 to TRBJ2-3, with D perhaps TRBD2 (5 bases). CDR3 length: 15 residues. Per germline, CDR1 SGHRS and CDR2 YFSETQ. Trimming left V 2 bases short and J 2 bases short, with 12 bases between. The CDR3 coding sequence is TGCGCCAGCAGCTTTCCCGCGGGCCCCACAGATACGCAGTATTTT. Protein sequence: CASSFPAGPTDTQYF.